The entry below gives a single T cell receptor (beta chain) sequence along with its context. Antigen specificity is unknown. This cohort consisted of healthy bone marrow donors. The data were obtained in a study of cytomegalovirus exposure and HLA in healthy donors. Overall study context: An early release of data contained about 85 million unique TCRs, which came from HLA-typed donors.

The CDR3 runs 13 residues. From germline, CDR1 is KGHSH and CDR2 LQKENI. V was clipped by 3 bases and J by 7 bases, with 10 bases between them. Points from the study as a whole: Previously analyzed data showed that most TCR beta V segments were productive at a frequency of about 90% or about 30%. Reportedly, HLA-A and HLA-B alleles of most subjects were accurately predicted from TCR beta.

PCR was performed using 60 Vbeta and 13 Jbeta primers. Assay used: immunoSEQ multiplex PCR; TCRdb lists only in-frame clones, some missing. The data contain about 130,000 clones, roughly four fifths of them singletons. This rearrangement joins TRBV18 to TRBJ2-1, with a tentative D call TRBD2 (6 bases). The sequence was collected from a woman between 45 and 60 years old in good health and CMV-seronegative. The sample comprised PBMCs. The DNA of the CDR3 is TGTGCCAGCTCACCCCGAAGCGGGAATGAGCAGTTCTTC. It codes for CASSPRSGNEQFF. The full variable domain, rest sourced from reference TRBV18 and TRBJ2-1, is NAGVMQNPRHLVRRRGQEARLRCSPMKGHSHVYWYRQLPEEGLKFMVYLQKENIIDESGMPKERFSAEFPKEGPSILRIQQVVRGDSAAYFCASSPRSGNEQFFGPGTRLTVL.